This T cell receptor (beta chain) was captured by sequencing in a study of T cells in Graves' hyperthyroidism and ophthalmopathy. Overall study: Before any treatment, at initial diagnosis, peripheral blood was collected. Whole-study results and caveats: Most thyroid clonotypes that were expanded above 0.001 also turned up in blood.

TCR beta CDR3 region amplification was performed from RNA transcripts. TCR CDR3 underwent first-round RT-PCR with the HTBI primer set. MiXCR, applied by TCRdb to the multiplex PCR reads, yields one record per CDR3 protein. The sample yields fewer than 800,000 distinct CDR3 sequences, roughly 15% seen once. Fresh peripheral blood, 10 ml, was the source of the PBMCs. This clonotype showed up many times. Its antigen is unknown. Germline trimming cut 0 bases from V and 2 bases from J; bases unmatched to any gene: 11. The CDR3 extends over 17 amino acids. Germline CDR1 reads DFQATT; CDR2 reads SNEGSKA (reference sequence).

The sequencing input was blood. This chain links TRBV20-1 with TRBJ1-1, with 8 bases identical to TRBD1. This TCR was recovered from a man younger than 30 with Graves' hyperthyroidism. CDR3 DNA: TGCAGTGCTAGAGATTCGCTCAGGGGGCCGGGAAACACTGAAGCTTTCTTT. Its protein product is CSARDSLRGPGNTEAFF.